The present T cell receptor (beta chain) was sequenced within a study of blood T cell repertoires in COVID-19. At the level of the study: T cells, B-cell-depleted T cells, or PBMCs provided the cDNA or gDNA that served as material.

A single count supports this clone. Per the authors' pipeline: Using reference gene primer amplification, nucleated cell counts were estimated. Produced via immunoSEQ multiplex PCR; TCRdb's table is partial and in-frame only. The DNA gave D and trimming, while V, J and clone size come from that table. The sample holds about 130,000 clones; 70% to 85% are singletons and the top ten take roughly 11%. The receptor was isolated from a man in his fifties or sixties who had recovered from COVID-19. The sample taken for sequencing was peripheral blood.

As DNA, the CDR3 is TGTGCCAGCAGCGTCGGGACTAGCGGGAGCACAGATACGCAGTATTTT. This gives the protein CASSVGTSGSTDTQYF. The V and J genes are TRBV7-2 and TRBJ2-3; 12 bases are shared with TRBD2. The V gene end was trimmed by 5 bases and the J gene end by 0 bases; junction bases not matched to a gene: 3. This CDR3 spans 16 amino acids. Germline loops: CDR1 SGHTA, CDR2 FQGNSA.